This T cell receptor (beta chain) derives from a study of CD8 T cell repertoires and HIV-1 epitope variants. Study information: Controls were a CMV, EBV and flu pool, Ebola AY9, and no peptide. Tested: three Gag epitope families, Nef HW9 and YT9. Findings and caveats of the study: Only beta chains were identified, marking proliferation to antigen, not function.

V was shortened by 9 bases and J by 5 bases, with 8 bases between the two germline ends. The CDR3 is made up of 10 amino acids. Germline-derived CDR1 and CDR2 are SGHNT and YYREEE (reference sequence). This clone showed up just a few times. What it binds is not known. Survey-depth immunoSEQ sequencing covered TCR beta CDR3 regions. The repertoire was sequenced with immunoSEQ multiplex PCR; TCRdb's copy has only in-frame clones and lacks some. The sample has 6,000 or so clones, about two thirds seen once. The sample comprised cultured CD8+ T cells derived from PBMCs. This sequence originates from a male donor with HIV. V gene TRBV5-4 combines with J gene TRBJ2-5; no clear D. The CDR3 region has the DNA TGTGCCACCCCAGCGGAGACCCAGTACTTC. This encodes CATPAETQYF.